This T cell receptor (beta chain) was recovered during a study of cytomegalovirus exposure and HLA in healthy donors. Whole-study results and caveats: In a later analysis, a missense DCLRE1C variant was linked to TCR beta V- and J-gene trimming.

Germline V gene sequence: CDR1 MNHEY, CDR2 SVGAGI. V was shortened by 2 bases and J by 6 bases, with 7 bases between the two germline ends. The CDR3 loop spans 13 amino acids. Concerning this clone itself: The antigen remains undetermined.

The PCR used 60 Vbeta and 13 Jbeta primers. Sequencing used immunoSEQ multiplex PCR; TCRdb keeps in-frame clones, though not all of them. The table shows about 120,000 clones, with about 76% occurring only once. What was sequenced was PBMCs. V is TRBV6-5 and J is TRBJ2-2; D is unclear. The TCR comes from a man younger than 40 in good health and CMV-seropositive. CDR3 nucleotides: TGTGCCAGCAGTTACCTGGCCGCCGGGGAGCTGTTTTTT. This encodes CASSYLAAGELFF.